These 25 T cell receptor beta chains originate from one sample sequenced in a study of T cell repertoires in cytomegalovirus infection. TCRdb reprocessed the reads via MiXCR and lists one record per CDR3 protein. The sample lists about 830,000 distinct CDR3 sequences, around a third occurring once. Their antigens are not known. The source was cultured CD8+ T cells from PBMCs, collected from culture after CMV antigen stimulation. These receptors originate from a human donor in good health (CMV status not recorded). Some clones in this sample may be carry-over from other donors' samples.

As regards this clonotype: A read error may be the cause here, since a much bigger clone is one base away. The chain combines TRBV7-2 with TRBJ1-1, with D perhaps TRBD1 (6 bases). The germline V gene has CDR1 SGHTA and CDR2 FQGNSA. CDR3 size: 13 residues. CDR3 DNA sequence: TGTGTCAGCAGCTTTCCCAGGGGCCCTGAAGCTTTCTTT. It codes for CVSSFPRGPEAFF.

The sample holds a few counts of this clonotype. The rearrangement joins TRBV7-6 to TRBJ2-2; weak D call: TRBD1 (5 bases). Germline V gene lookup returns CDR1 SGHVS and CDR2 FNYEAQ. Trimming removed 0 bases at V and 2 bases at J, with 16 bases between. The CDR3 length is 18 residues. The CDR3 reads CASSLARDGASNTGELFF. The DNA of the CDR3 is TGTGCCAGCAGCTTAGCGCGTGATGGGGCGTCAAACACCGGGGAGCTGTTTTTT. The whole variable domain, filled in from reference TRBV7-6 and TRBJ2-2, reads GAGVSQSPRYKVTKRGQDVALRCDPISGHVSLYWYRQALGQGPEFLTYFNYEAQQDKSGLPNDRFSAERPEGSISTLTIQRTEQRDSAMYRCASSLARDGASNTGELFFGEGSRLTVL.

This clonotype has ten or more counts. The chain has TRBV7-9 and TRBJ2-2; D ambiguous. The CDR3 totals 16 residues. Germline V gives CDR1 SEHNR, CDR2 FQNEAQ (reference sequence). V gave up 2 bases and J gave up 2 bases, with 12 bases separating them. The DNA for the CDR3 is TGTGCCAGCAGCTTAACCAGGAGTAGAAACACCGGGGAGCTGTTTTTT. The encoded protein is CASSLTRSRNTGELFF. Full variable domain (rest looked up from reference TRBV7-9 and TRBJ2-2): DTGVSQNPRHKITKRGQNVTFRCDPISEHNRLYWYRQTLGQGPEFLTYFQNEAQLEKSRLLSDRFSAERPKGSFSTLEIQRTEQGDSAMYLCASSLTRSRNTGELFFGEGSRLTVL.

The chain recombines TRBV7-4 with TRBJ1-3; weak D call: TRBD1 (6 bases). Trimming cost V 8 bases and J 4 bases, with 12 bases left between them. CDR1 and CDR2 from the germline V gene are SGHVT and SQSDAQ. The CDR3 consists of 13 residues. CDR3: CASHTGTGNTIYF. DNA for the CDR3: TGTGCCAGCCACACAGGGACCGGAAACACCATATATTTT.

This clonotype was counted only a few times. The chain employs TRBV27 and TRBJ2-3, with 7 bases fitting TRBD2. J lost 3 bases, V lost 7 bases, and 16 bases had no gene match. This CDR3 has 17 residues. CDR1 and CDR2 (germline): MNHEY, SMNVEV (reference sequence). This chain's CDR3 is CASNRLGLAVGTDTQYF. Here the CDR3 DNA reads TGTGCCAGCAACCGACTCGGGCTAGCGGTCGGAACAGATACGCAGTATTTT.

The chain is built from TRBV7-9 and TRBJ2-1; D is perhaps TRBD2 (5 bases). Looked up from germline, CDR1 is SEHNR and CDR2 is FQNEAQ (reference sequence). V lost 2 bases and J 2 bases, leaving 13 bases between the germline ends. The CDR3 consists of 16 residues. The CDR3 nucleotides are TGTGCCAGCAGCTTACCCCCGGGGAACACCTACAATGAGCAGTTCTTC. It is translated as CASSLPPGNTYNEQFF.

This clonotype was recorded many times. The chain combines TRBV7-9 with TRBJ2-1; the D is unclear. This CDR3 comprises 15 residues. Deletions cut 8 bases from V and 0 bases from J, with 14 bases between. CDR1 is SEHNR, CDR2 FQNEAQ, per germline (reference sequence). CDR3 residues: CASGPETSSYNEQFF. CDR3 bases: TGTGCCAGCGGCCCCGAAACGAGCTCCTACAATGAGCAGTTCTTC. Together with reference TRBV7-9 and TRBJ2-1, the CDR3 gives the full variable domain: DTGVSQNPRHKITKRGQNVTFRCDPISEHNRLYWYRQTLGQGPEFLTYFQNEAQLEKSRLLSDRFSAERPKGSFSTLEIQRTEQGDSAMYLCASGPETSSYNEQFFGPGTRLTVL.

The V and J genes are TRBV24-1 and TRBJ1-2; no firm D call. Germline CDR1 and CDR2: KGHDR and SFDVKD. The V end was cut by 4 bases, the J end by 5 bases, with 10 bases between. The CDR3 covers 13 residues. CDR3 DNA sequence: TGTGCCACCAGTGAACGTGTTTGGTATGGCTACACCTTC. Its translation is CATSERVWYGYTF.

Ten or more counts support this clonotype. This sequence joins TRBV19 and TRBJ2-3; 10 nucleotides match TRBD2. The CDR3 loop spans 18 amino acids. The germline CDR1 and CDR2 sequences are LNHDA and SQIVND (reference sequence). With V trimmed by 3 bases and J by 1 base, 10 bases remained unmatched. The CDR3 reads CASSIRGLAGERTDTQYF. The CDR3 region has the DNA TGTGCCAGTAGTATCCGCGGGCTAGCGGGGGAGCGCACAGATACGCAGTATTTT.

The chain is built from TRBV20-1 and TRBJ1-5; 9 positions match TRBD1. The CDR3 sequence is 18 residues long. CDR1 is DFQATT, CDR2 SNEGSKA, per germline (reference sequence). Losses at the gene ends were 6 bases for V and 4 bases for J; bases not matched to a gene: 19. The CDR3 coding sequence is TGCAGTGCAAGCCCCGGGACAGGGTATCGGGGCCGAAATCAGCCCCAGCATTTT. Translating gives CSASPGTGYRGRNQPQHF.

This clonotype was counted between two and nine times. This chain joins TRBV7-9 and TRBJ2-3, with D perhaps assigned TRBD1 or TRBD2 (5 bases each). Trimming pared 8 bases from V and 14 bases from J, leaving 20 bases between. Germline CDR1 reads SEHNR; CDR2 reads FQNEAQ (reference sequence). This CDR3 contains 12 residues. The CDR3 sequence: CASVPGPGGWYF. The CDR3 DNA is TGTGCCAGCGTACCGGGGCCGGGCGGTTGGTATTTT.

In its sample, this clonotype was seen a few times. This chain joins TRBV5-1 and TRBJ2-3; D gene unclear. Trimming pared 5 bases from V and 0 bases from J, leaving 13 bases between. Germline V CDR1 and CDR2: SGHRS, YFSETQ. The CDR3 is 15 residues long. The CDR3 here is CASSVGSSSTDTQYF. The DNA of the CDR3 is TGCGCCAGCAGTGTAGGGTCGAGTAGCACAGATACGCAGTATTTT.

The chain carries TRBV15 and TRBJ2-7; TRBD1 aligns across 9 bases. The CDR3 consists of 15 residues. The junction had 7 bases not matched to a gene; V was cut back by 4 bases and J by 3 bases. The germline CDR1 and CDR2 sequences are LNHNV and YYDKDF (reference sequence). The CDR3 coding sequence is TGTGCCACCAGCATACGGGACAGGGTCCACTACGAGCAGTACGTC. Translation: CATSIRDRVHYEQYV.

A few counts support this clonotype. The CDR3: CASSGLGPSYEQYF. The CDR3 coding sequence is TGTGCCAGTAGCGGACTAGGGCCTTCCTACGAGCAGTACTTC. V gene TRBV19 combines with J gene TRBJ2-7, with 7 bases matching TRBD2. The germline V gene has CDR1 LNHDA and CDR2 SQIVND (reference sequence). Trimming removed 6 bases from V and 1 base from J; junction bases left unmatched: 6. The CDR3 is 14 amino acids.

This chain joins TRBV7-6 and TRBJ2-4, with 7 bases lining up with TRBD1. Germline V lookup: CDR1 SGHVS, CDR2 FNYEAQ. CDR3 length: 17 residues. Trimming cost V 2 bases and J 6 bases; bases outside gene matches: 13. The CDR3 is CASSLPNDRAYSNIQYF. The DNA of the CDR3 is TGTGCCAGCAGCTTACCAAACGACAGGGCTTATTCAAACATTCAGTACTTC.

This clonotype was picked up many times. The chain uses TRBV7-9 and TRBJ2-7; possibly TRBD1 or TRBD2 for D (5 bases each). Trimming removed 5 bases at V and 5 bases at J, with 13 bases between. There are 13 residues in the CDR3. Germline CDR1 is SEHNR and CDR2 is FQNEAQ (reference sequence). CDR3 nucleotides: TGTGCCAGCAGCCGGGACGTGACTGACGAGCAGTACGTC. It codes for CASSRDVTDEQYV.

A note on this clonotype: A much larger clonotype is one base distant, so this may be a read error. The V and J genes are TRBV7-9 and TRBJ1-5; 7 bases match TRBD1. Per the germline V gene, CDR1 is SEHNR and CDR2 is FQNEAQ (reference sequence). The CDR3 covers 15 residues. The CDR3 here is CASSTDRVLDQLQHF. Written as DNA, the CDR3 is TGTGCCAGCAGCACCGACAGGGTTCTAGATCAGCTCCAGCATTTT.

The chain recombines TRBV29-1 with TRBJ2-1; D may be TRBD2 (6 bases). With 2 bases removed from V and 9 bases from J, the gap between germline ends came to 11 bases. Looked up from germline, CDR1 is SQVTM and CDR2 is ANQGSEA. The CDR3 consists of 12 residues. The CDR3 loop reads CSVETRGTEQFF. The CDR3 DNA reads as TGCAGCGTTGAAACGCGGGGCACTGAGCAGTTCTTC.

This chain joins TRBV2 and TRBJ2-2; perhaps TRBD1 as D (6 bases). CDR1 SNHLY and CDR2 FYNNEI come from the germline V gene. Trimming pared 0 bases from V and 8 bases from J, leaving 10 bases between. The CDR3 sequence is 14 residues long. The chain's CDR3 is CASSEARTAGELFF. In DNA form, the CDR3 reads TGTGCCAGCAGTGAAGCGCGGACAGCTGGGGAGCTGTTTTTT.

The gene calls are TRBV6-6 and TRBJ1-5; D gene uncertain. Trimming shortened V by 2 bases and J by 7 bases, and 15 bases separated the two germline ends. CDR3 length: 15 amino acids. CDR1 MNHNY and CDR2 SVGAGI come from the germline V gene (reference sequence). CDR3 residues: CASSYPMEAEQPQHF. The CDR3, as DNA: TGTGCCAGCAGTTACCCTATGGAAGCGGAACAGCCCCAGCATTTT.

V gene TRBV7-8 combines with J gene TRBJ1-1, with D perhaps matching TRBD1 (6 bases). Trimming removed 6 bases from V and 0 bases from J, with 14 bases in between. CDR3 size: 15 residues. The V gene's germline CDR1 is SGHVS and CDR2 FQNEAQ. The CDR3 sequence: CASRIGRGMNTEAFF. CDR3 sequence (DNA): TGTGCCAGCAGAATAGGGAGGGGGATGAACACTGAAGCTTTCTTT. Based on the CDR3 plus reference TRBV7-8 and TRBJ1-1, the full variable domain is GAGVSQSPRYKVAKRGQDVALRCDPISGHVSLFWYQQALGQGPEFLTYFQNEAQLDKSGLPSDRFFAERPEGSVSTLKIQRTQQEDSAVYLCASRIGRGMNTEAFFGQGTRLTVV.

This clonotype was observed a handful of times. The chain has TRBV19 and TRBJ1-1; D perhaps matches TRBD1 (6 bases). CDR3 size: 16 residues. V was shortened by 5 bases and J by 3 bases, with 19 bases between the two germline ends. The V gene's germline CDR1 is LNHDA and CDR2 SQIVND (reference sequence). The DNA of the CDR3 is TGTGCCAGTAGTCCCGCGGGCAGGGGAGTGGACACTGAAGCTTTCTTT. It is translated as CASSPAGRGVDTEAFF.

The chain joins TRBV15 to TRBJ2-3; either TRBD1 or TRBD2 may fit D (7 bases each). CDR3 length: 18 amino acids. Germline V gene lookup returns CDR1 LNHNV and CDR2 YYDKDF (reference sequence). V lost 3 bases to trimming and J lost 0 bases, with 19 bases between them. In DNA, the CDR3 is TGTGCCACCAGCAGTCCCAGGGGGGGGCCTACTAGCACAGATACGCAGTATTTT. It specifies CATSSPRGGPTSTDTQYF.

The J gene is TRBJ2-7, the V gene TRBV7-9; either TRBD1 or TRBD2 may supply D (5 bases each). This CDR3 spans 16 amino acids. With 5 bases removed from V and 3 bases from J, the gap between germline ends came to 20 bases. CDR1 and CDR2 from the germline V gene are SEHNR and FQNEAQ (reference sequence). The CDR3, as DNA: TGTGCCAGCAGCCCCTCACCGCTTGGGGGTGGCTACGAGCAGTACTTC. Residues: CASSPSPLGGGYEQYF.

The chain links TRBV2 to TRBJ2-2, with no clear D. V was trimmed by 0 bases and J by 0 bases, leaving 5 bases between them. The germline V gene encodes CDR1 SNHLY and CDR2 FYNNEI. The CDR3 runs 15 residues. The CDR3 nucleotides are TGTGCCAGCAGTGAAGCTTACGCGAACACCGGGGAGCTGTTTTTT. Amino acids: CASSEAYANTGELFF.